This T cell receptor (beta chain) stems from a study of cytomegalovirus exposure and HLA in healthy donors. PCR primers comprised 60 Vbeta and 13 Jbeta primers. Assay: immunoSEQ multiplex PCR; the TCRdb copy retains only in-frame clones and omits some. Seen here are some 45,000 clones, about nine tenths observed once, and the top ten hold about 8%. This CDR3 has 13 residues. The V and J ends lost 6 bases and 7 bases respectively, with 12 bases between them. Germline CDR1 is SNHLY and CDR2 is FYNNEI. The TCR sequence derives from a woman aged 40 to 50 in good health and CMV-seropositive. The gene calls are TRBV2 and TRBJ2-2; D possibly corresponds to TRBD1 (6 bases). The specimen sequenced was PBMCs. The DNA of the CDR3 is TGTGCCAGCAGGGGCGGACAGATCGGGGAGCTGTTTTTT. It encodes CASRGGQIGELFF.